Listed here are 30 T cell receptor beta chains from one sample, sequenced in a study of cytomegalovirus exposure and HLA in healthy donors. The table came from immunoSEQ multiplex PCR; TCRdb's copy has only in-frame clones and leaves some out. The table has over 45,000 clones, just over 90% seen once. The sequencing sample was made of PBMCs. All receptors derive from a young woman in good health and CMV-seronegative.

The CDR3: CASSVRVGVVGLAGGPSYNEQFF. CDR3 sequence (DNA): TGTGCCAGCAGCGTACGGGTGGGGGTCGTGGGACTAGCGGGAGGGCCCTCCTACAATGAGCAGTTCTTC. The chain couples TRBV9 to TRBJ2-1, with TRBD2 matching 16 bases. The CDR3 consists of 23 residues. With 1 base clipped from V and 0 bases from J, the junction kept 16 bases outside the gene matches. CDR1 and CDR2 from the germline V gene are SGDLS and YYNGEE. Supplemented by reference TRBV9 and TRBJ2-1, the full variable domain reads DSGVTQTPKHLITATGQRVTLRCSPRSGDLSVYWYQQSLDQGLQFLIQYYNGEERAKGNILERFSAQQFPDLHSELNLSSLELGDSALYFCASSVRVGVVGLAGGPSYNEQFFGPGTRLTVL.

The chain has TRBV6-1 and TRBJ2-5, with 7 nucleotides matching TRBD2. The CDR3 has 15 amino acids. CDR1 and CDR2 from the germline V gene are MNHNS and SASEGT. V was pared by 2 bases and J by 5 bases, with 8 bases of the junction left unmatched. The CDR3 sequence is CASSEFTGGGETQYF. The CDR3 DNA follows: TGTGCCAGCAGTGAATTTACGGGGGGAGGGGAGACCCAGTACTTC.

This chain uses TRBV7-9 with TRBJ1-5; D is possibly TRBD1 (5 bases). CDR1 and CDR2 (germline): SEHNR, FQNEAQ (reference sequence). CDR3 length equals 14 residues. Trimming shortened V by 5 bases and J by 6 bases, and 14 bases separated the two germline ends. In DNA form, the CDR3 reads TGTGCCAGCAGCCTCGACAGCTATGGTCAGCCCCAGCATTTT. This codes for CASSLDSYGQPQHF.

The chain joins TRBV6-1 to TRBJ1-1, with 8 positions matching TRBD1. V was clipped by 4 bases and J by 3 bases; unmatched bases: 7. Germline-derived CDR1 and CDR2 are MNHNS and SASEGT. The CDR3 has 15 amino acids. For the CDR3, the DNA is TGTGCCAGCAGTGTACTTACAGGGGGGGACACTGAAGCTTTCTTT. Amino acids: CASSVLTGGDTEAFF.

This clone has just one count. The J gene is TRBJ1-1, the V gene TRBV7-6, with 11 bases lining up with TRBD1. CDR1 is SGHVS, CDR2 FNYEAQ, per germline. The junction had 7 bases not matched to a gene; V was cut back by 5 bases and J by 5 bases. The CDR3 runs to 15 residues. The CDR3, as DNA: TGTGCCAGCAGCGACCCTGGGGACAGGGGGACTGAAGCTTTCTTT. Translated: CASSDPGDRGTEAFF.

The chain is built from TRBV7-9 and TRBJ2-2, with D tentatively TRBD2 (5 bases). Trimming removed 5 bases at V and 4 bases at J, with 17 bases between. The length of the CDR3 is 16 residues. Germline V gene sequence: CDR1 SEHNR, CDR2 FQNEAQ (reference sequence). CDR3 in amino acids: CASSEPERGLTGELFF. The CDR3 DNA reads TGTGCCAGCAGCGAGCCCGAGAGAGGGCTCACCGGGGAGCTGTTTTTT.

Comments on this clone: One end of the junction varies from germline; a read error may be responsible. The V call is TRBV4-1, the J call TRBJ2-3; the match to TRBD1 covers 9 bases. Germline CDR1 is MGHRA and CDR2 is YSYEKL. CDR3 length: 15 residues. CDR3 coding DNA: TGCGCCAGCAGCCAAGCGGACAGGGGCACGGATACGCAGTATTTT. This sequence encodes CASSQADRGTDTQYF.

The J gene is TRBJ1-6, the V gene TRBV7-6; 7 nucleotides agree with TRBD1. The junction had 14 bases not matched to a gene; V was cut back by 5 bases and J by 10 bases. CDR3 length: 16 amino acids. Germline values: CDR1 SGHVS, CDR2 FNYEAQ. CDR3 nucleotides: TGTGCCAGCAGCCCGACTTCCCGGGACAGTGTCTCACCCCTCCACTTT. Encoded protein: CASSPTSRDSVSPLHF. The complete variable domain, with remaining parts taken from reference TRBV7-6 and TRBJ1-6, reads GAGVSQSPRYKVTKRGQDVALRCDPISGHVSLYWYRQALGQGPEFLTYFNYEAQQDKSGLPNDRFSAERPEGSISTLTIQRTEQRDSAMYRCASSPTSRDSVSPLHFGNGTRLTVT.

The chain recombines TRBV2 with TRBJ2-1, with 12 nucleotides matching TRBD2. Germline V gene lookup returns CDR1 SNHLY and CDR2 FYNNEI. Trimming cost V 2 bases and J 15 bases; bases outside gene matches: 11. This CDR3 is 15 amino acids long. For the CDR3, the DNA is TGTGCCAGCAGTGAAACTACTAGCGGGGGGAAACGCCTGTTCTTC. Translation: CASSETTSGGKRLFF.

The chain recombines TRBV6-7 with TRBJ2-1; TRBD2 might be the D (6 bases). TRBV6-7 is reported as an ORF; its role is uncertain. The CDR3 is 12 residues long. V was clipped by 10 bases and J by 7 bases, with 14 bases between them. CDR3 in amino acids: CAITSPRNEQFF. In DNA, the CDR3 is TGTGCCATTACTAGCCCGAGGAATGAGCAGTTCTTC.

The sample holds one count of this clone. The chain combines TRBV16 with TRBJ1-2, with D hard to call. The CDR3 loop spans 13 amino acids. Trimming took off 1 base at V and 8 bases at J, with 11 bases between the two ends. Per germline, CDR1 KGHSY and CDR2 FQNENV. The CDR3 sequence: CASSQLKLPGYTF. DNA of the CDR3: TGTGCCAGCAGCCAATTGAAGCTTCCGGGCTACACCTTC.

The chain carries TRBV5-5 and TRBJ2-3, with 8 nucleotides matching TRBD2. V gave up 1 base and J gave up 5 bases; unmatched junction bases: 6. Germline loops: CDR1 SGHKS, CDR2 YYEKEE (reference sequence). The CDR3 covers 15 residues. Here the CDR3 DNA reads TGTGCCAGCAGCTTGCGCGGGAGGTCGGGAGATACGCAGTATTTT. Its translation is CASSLRGRSGDTQYF.

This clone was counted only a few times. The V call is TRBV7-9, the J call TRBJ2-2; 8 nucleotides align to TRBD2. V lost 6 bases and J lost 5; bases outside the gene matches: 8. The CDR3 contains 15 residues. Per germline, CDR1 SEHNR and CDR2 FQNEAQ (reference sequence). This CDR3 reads CASRQSQRGTGELFF. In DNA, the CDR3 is TGTGCCAGCAGACAGAGTCAGCGGGGGACCGGGGAGCTGTTTTTT.

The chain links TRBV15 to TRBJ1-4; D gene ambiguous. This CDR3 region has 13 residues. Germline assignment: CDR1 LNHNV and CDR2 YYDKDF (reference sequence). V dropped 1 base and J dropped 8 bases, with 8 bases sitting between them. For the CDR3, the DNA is TGTGCCACCAGCAGAGGCTGGGAGGAAAAACTGTTTTTT. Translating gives CATSRGWEEKLFF.

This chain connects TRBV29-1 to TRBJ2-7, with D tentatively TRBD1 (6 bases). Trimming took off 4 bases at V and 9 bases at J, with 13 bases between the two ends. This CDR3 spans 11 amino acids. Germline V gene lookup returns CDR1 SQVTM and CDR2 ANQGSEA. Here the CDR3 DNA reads TGCAGCGTTGTACAGGGTCAATGGCAGTACGTC. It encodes CSVVQGQWQYV.

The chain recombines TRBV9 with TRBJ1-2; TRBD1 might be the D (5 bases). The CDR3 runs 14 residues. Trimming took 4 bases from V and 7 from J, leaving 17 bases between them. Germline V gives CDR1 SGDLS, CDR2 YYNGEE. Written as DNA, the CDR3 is TGTGCCAGCAGCCGCGGGACGGACTTAGGTGGCTACACCTTC. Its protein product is CASSRGTDLGGYTF.

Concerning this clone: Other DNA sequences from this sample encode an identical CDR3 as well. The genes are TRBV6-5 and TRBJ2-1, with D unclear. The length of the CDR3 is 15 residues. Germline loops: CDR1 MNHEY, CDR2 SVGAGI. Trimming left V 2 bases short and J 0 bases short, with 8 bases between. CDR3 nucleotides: TGTGCCAGCAGTTACGGCGGAAGCTCCTACAATGAGCAGTTCTTC. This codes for CASSYGGSSYNEQFF.

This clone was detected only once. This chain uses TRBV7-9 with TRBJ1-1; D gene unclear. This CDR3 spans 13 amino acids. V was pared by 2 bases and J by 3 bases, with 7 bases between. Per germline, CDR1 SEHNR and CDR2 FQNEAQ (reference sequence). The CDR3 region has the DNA TGTGCCAGCAGCTTAATGCAGGACACTGAAGCTTTCTTT. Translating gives CASSLMQDTEAFF.

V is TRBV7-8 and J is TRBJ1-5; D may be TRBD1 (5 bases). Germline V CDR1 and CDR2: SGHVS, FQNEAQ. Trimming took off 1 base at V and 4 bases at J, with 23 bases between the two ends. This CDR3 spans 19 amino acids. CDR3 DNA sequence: TGTGCCAGCAGCTTAGTAAGGGTTAATCGGCAGGGTGGGAATCAGCCCCAGCATTTT. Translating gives CASSLVRVNRQGGNQPQHF.

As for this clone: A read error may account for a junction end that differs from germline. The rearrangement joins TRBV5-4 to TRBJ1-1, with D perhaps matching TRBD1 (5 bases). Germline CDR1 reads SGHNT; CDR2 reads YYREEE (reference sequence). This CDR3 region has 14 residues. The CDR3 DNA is TGTGCCAGCAGCTTGGATCGCCCGGACACGGAAGCTTTCTTT. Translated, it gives CASSLDRPDTEAFF.

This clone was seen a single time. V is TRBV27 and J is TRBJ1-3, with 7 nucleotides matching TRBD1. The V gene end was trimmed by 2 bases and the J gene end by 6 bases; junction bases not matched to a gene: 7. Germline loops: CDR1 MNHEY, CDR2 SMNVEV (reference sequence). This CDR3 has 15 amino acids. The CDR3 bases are TGTGCCAGCAGTTTAGCGGGACAGTTTCCAAACACCATATATTTT. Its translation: CASSLAGQFPNTIYF.

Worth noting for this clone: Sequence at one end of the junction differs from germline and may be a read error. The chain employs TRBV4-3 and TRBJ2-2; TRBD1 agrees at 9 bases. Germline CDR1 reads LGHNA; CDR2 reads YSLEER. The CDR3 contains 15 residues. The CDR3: CASSKEGQGGGELFF. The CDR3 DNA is TGCGCCAGCAGCAAAGAGGGACAGGGTGGCGGGGAGCTGTTTTTT.

The CDR3 sequence: CASSLGPGVEQYV. Written as DNA, the CDR3 is TGTGCCAGCAGCTTAGGGCCCGGGGTCGAGCAGTACGTC. The chain is built from TRBV5-5 and TRBJ2-7; D might be TRBD2 (5 bases). This CDR3 contains 13 residues. The germline CDR1 and CDR2 sequences are SGHKS and YYEKEE (reference sequence). V shed 2 bases and J shed 6 bases, with 12 bases lying between them.

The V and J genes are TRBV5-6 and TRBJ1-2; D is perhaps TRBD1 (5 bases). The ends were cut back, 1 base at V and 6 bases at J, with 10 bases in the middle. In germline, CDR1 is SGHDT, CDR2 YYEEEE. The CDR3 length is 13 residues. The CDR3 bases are TGTGCCAGCAGCTTGATCAGGGTTCATGGCTACACCTTC. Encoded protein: CASSLIRVHGYTF.

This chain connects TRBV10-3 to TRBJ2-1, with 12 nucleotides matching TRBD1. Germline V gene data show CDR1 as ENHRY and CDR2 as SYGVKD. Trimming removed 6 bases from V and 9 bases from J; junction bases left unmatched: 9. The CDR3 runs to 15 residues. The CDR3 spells CAIRSRDRGLSEQFF. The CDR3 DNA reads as TGTGCCATCAGAAGCCGGGACAGGGGGCTGAGTGAGCAGTTCTTC.

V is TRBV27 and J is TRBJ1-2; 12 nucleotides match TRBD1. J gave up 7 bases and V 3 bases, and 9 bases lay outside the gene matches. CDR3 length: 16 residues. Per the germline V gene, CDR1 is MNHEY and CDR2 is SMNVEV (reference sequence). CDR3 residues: CASSFIGRDRGLGYTF. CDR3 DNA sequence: TGTGCCAGCAGTTTTATAGGTCGGGACAGGGGGCTTGGCTACACCTTC.

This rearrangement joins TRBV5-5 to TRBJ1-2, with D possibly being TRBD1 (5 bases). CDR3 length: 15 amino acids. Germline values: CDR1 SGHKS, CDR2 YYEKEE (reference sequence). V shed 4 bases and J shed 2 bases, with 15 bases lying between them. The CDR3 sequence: CASSQSPTENYGYTF. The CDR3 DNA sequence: TGTGCCAGCAGCCAATCCCCGACAGAAAACTATGGCTACACCTTC.

CDR3 protein: CASSLGGQGSHTEAFF. CDR3 sequence (DNA): TGTGCCAGCAGCTTAGGTGGTCAGGGGTCGCACACTGAAGCTTTCTTT. The V call is TRBV7-8, the J call TRBJ1-1; TRBD1 is a possible D gene (6 bases). CDR3 length: 16 amino acids. Germline V gives CDR1 SGHVS, CDR2 FQNEAQ. Trimming stripped 1 base from V and 3 bases from J, with 15 bases between.

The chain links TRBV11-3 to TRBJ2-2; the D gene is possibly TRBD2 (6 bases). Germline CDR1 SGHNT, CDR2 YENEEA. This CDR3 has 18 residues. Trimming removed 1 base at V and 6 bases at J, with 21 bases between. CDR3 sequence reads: CASSLGGTPLGRPGELFF. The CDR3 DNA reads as TGTGCCAGCAGCTTAGGCGGGACTCCGTTGGGCCGGCCCGGGGAGCTGTTTTTT.

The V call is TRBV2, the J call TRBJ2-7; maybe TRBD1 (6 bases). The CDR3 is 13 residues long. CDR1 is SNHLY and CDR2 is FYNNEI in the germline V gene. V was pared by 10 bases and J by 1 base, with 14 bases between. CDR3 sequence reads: CATDPGASYEQYF. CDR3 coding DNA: TGTGCCACCGATCCAGGGGCGTCCTACGAGCAGTACTTC.